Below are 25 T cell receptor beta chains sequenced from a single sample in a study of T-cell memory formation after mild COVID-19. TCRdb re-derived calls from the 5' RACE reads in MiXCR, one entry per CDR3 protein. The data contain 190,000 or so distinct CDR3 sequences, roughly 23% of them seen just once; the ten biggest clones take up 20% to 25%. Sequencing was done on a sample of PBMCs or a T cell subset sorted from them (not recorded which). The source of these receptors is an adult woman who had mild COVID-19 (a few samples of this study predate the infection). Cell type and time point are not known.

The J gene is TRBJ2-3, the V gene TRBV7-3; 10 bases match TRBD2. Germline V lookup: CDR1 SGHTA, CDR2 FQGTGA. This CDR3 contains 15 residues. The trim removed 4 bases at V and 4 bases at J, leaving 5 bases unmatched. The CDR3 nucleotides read TGTGCCAGCAGCTATAGCGGGGGGCCGGCAGATACGCAGTATTTT. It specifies CASSYSGGPADTQYF.

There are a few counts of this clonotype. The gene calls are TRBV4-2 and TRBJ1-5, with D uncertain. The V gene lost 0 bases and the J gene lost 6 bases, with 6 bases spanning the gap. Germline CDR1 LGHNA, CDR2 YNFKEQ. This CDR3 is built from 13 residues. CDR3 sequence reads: CASSQEAGQPQHF. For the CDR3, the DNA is TGTGCCAGCAGCCAAGAAGCGGGTCAGCCCCAGCATTTT.

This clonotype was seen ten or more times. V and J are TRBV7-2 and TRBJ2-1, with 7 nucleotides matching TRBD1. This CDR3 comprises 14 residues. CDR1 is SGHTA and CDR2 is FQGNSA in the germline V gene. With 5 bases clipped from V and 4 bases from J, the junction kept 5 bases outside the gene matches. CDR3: CASSPGTEYNEQFF. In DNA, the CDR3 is TGTGCCAGCAGCCCCGGGACAGAATACAATGAGCAGTTCTTC. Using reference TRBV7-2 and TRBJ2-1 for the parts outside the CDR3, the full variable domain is GAGVSQSPSNKVTEKGKDVELRCDPISGHTALYWYRQSLGQGLEFLIYFQGNSAPDKSGLPSDRFSAERTGGSVSTLTIQRTQQEDSAVYLCASSPGTEYNEQFFGPGTRLTVL.

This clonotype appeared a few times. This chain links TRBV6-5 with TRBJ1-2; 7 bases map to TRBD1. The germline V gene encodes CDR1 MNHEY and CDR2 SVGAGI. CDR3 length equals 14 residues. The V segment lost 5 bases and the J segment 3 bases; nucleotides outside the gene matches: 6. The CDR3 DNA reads TGTGCCAGCAGTAGGGGCAGGGGGGACTATGGCTACACCTTC. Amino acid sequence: CASSRGRGDYGYTF.

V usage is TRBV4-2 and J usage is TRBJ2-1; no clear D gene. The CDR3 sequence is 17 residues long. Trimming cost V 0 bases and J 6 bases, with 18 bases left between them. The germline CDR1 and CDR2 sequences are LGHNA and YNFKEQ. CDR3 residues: CASSQDRLVDGGNEQFF. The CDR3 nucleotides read TGTGCCAGCAGCCAAGATAGGCTAGTTGACGGTGGCAATGAGCAGTTCTTC.

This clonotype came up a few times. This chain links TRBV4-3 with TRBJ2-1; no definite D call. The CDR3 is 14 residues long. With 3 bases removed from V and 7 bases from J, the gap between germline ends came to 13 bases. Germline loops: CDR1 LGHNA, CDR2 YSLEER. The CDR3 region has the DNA TGCGCCAGCAGCCACCCCACCCTGGGGAATGAGCAGTTCTTC. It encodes CASSHPTLGNEQFF.

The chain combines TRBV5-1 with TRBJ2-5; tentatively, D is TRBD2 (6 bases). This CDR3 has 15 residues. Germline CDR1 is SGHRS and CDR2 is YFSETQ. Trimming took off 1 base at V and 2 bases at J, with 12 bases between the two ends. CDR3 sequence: CASSLWGERQETQYF. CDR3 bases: TGCGCCAGCAGCTTGTGGGGGGAACGGCAAGAGACCCAGTACTTC.

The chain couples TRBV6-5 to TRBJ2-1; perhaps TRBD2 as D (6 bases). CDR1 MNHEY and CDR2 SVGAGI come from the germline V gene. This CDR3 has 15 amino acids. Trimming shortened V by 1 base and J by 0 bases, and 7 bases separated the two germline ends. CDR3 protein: CASSYLRGSYNEQFF. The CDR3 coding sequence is TGTGCCAGCAGTTACTTGCGGGGCTCCTACAATGAGCAGTTCTTC.

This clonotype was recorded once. Written as DNA, the CDR3 is TGTGCCAGCAGCTGGGATAGCGGGAGGGCCATAGATACGCAGTATTTT. Residues: CASSWDSGRAIDTQYF. This rearrangement joins TRBV5-4 to TRBJ2-3; 11 bases agree with TRBD2. V lost 3 bases, J lost 5 bases, and 8 bases stayed unmatched. CDR1 is SGHNT, CDR2 YYREEE, per germline (reference sequence). There are 16 residues in the CDR3.

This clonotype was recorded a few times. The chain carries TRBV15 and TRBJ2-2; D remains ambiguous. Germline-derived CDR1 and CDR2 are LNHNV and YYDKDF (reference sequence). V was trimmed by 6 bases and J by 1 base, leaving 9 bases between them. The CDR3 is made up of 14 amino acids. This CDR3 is CATRLLRNTGELFF. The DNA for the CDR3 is TGTGCCACCAGGTTGCTGAGGAACACCGGGGAGCTGTTTTTT.

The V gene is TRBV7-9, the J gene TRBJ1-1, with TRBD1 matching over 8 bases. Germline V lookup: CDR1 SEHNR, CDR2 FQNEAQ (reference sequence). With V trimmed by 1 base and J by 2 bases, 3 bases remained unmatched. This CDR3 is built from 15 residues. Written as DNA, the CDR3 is TGTGCCAGCAGCTTAGTAGGGACAGGTAACACTGAAGCTTTCTTT. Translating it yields CASSLVGTGNTEAFF.

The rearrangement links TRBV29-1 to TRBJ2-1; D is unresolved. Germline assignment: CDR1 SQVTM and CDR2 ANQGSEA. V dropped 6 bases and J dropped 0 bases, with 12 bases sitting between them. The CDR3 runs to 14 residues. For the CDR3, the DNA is TGCAGCGTACCCAGGCTTAGCTCCTACAATGAGCAGTTCTTC. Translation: CSVPRLSSYNEQFF.

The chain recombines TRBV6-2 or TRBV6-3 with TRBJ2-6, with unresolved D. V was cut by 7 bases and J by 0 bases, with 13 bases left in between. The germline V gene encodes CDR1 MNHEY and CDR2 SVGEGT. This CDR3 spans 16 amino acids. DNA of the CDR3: TGTGCCAGCATGCTCCCTGGTCCCTCTGGGGCCAACGTCCTGACTTTC. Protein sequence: CASMLPGPSGANVLTF.

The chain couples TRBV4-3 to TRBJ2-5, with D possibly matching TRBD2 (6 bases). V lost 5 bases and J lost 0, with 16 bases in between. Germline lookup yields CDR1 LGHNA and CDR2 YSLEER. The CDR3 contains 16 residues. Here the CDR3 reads CASSNRVLAYQETQYF. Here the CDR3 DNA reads TGCGCCAGCAGCAACCGGGTGCTAGCGTACCAAGAGACCCAGTACTTC.

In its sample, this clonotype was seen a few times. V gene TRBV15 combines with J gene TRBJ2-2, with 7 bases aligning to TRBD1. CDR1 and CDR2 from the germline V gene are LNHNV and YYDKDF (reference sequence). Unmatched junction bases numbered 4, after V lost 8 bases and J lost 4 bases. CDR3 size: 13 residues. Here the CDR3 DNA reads TGTGCCACCGCAGACAGGGCCACCGGGGAGCTGTTTTTT. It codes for CATADRATGELFF.

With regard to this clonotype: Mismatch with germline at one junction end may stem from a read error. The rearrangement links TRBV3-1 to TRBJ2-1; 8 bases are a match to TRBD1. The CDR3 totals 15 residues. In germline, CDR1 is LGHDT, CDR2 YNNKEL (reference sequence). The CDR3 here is CASSLGQGRGNEQLF. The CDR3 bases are TGTGCCAGCAGCCTCGGACAGGGTCGGGGGAATGAGCAGTTATTC.

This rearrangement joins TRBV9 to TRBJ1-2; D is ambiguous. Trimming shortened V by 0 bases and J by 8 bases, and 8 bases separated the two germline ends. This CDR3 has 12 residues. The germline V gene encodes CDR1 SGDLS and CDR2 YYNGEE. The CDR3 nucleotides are TGTGCCAGCAGCGTAGCCACGGGAGGCTACACCTTC. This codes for CASSVATGGYTF.

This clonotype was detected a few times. CDR3 sequence (DNA): TGTGCCAGCAGCTTAGAAGCGGAGTGGCACCCGTATCAGCCCCAGCATTTT. It is translated as CASSLEAEWHPYQPQHF. The chain carries TRBV11-2 and TRBJ1-5; no clear D gene. The CDR3 length is 17 residues. Deletions cut 0 bases from V and 5 bases from J, with 17 bases between. Germline V CDR1 and CDR2: SGHAT, FQNNGV.

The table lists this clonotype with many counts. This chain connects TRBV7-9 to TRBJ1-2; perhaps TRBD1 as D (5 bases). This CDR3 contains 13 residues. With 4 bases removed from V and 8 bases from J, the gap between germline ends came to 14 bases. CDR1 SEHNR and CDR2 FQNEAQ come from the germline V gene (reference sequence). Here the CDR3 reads CASSSPGEGGYTF. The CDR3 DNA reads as TGTGCCAGCAGCTCCCCGGGGGAAGGCGGCTACACCTTC.

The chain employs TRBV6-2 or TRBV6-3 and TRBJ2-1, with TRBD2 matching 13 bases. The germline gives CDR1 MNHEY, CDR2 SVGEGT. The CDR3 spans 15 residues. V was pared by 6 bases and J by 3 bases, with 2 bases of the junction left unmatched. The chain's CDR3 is CASRGTSGDYNEQFF. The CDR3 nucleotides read TGTGCCAGCAGAGGGACTAGCGGGGACTACAATGAGCAGTTCTTC.

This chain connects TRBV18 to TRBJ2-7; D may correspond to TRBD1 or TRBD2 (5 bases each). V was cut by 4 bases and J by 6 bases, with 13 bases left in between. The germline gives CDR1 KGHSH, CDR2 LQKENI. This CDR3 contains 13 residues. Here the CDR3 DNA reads TGTGCCAGCTCACTCCCTGGGACCGGCGAGCAGTACTTC. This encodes CASSLPGTGEQYF.

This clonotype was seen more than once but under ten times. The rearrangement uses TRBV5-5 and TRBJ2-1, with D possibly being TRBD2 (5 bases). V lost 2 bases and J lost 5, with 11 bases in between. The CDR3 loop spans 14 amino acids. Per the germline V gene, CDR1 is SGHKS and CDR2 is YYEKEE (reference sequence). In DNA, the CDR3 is TGTGCCAGCAGCTTAAAGGGAGCCGACAATGAGCAGTTCTTC. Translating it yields CASSLKGADNEQFF. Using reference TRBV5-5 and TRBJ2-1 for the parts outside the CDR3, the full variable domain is DAGVTQSPTHLIKTRGQQVTLRCSPISGHKSVSWYQQVLGQGPQFIFQYYEKEERGRGNFPDRFSARQFPNYSSELNVNALLLGDSALYLCASSLKGADNEQFFGPGTRLTVL.

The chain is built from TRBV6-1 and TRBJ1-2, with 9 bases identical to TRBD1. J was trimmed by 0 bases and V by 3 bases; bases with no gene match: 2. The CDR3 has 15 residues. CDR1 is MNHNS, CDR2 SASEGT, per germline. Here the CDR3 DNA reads TGTGCCAGCAGTGACACAGGGGGCTCTAACTATGGCTACACCTTC. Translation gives CASSDTGGSNYGYTF.

CDR3 protein: CASSAQGFTKNIQYF. The CDR3 DNA follows: TGTGCCAGCAGCGCACAGGGTTTTACCAAAAACATTCAGTACTTC. This sequence joins TRBV9 and TRBJ2-4, with D maybe TRBD1 (6 bases). The CDR3 is made up of 15 amino acids. Germline loops: CDR1 SGDLS, CDR2 YYNGEE. Trimming shortened V by 3 bases and J by 2 bases, and 12 bases separated the two germline ends.

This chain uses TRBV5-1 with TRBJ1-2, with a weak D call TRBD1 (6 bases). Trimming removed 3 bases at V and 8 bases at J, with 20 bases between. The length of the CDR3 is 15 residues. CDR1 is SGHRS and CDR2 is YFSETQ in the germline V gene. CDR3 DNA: TGCGCCAGCAGCTCACTCCAGGCAGGGGCGCACGGCTACACCTTC. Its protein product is CASSSLQAGAHGYTF.